Listed below are T cell receptor beta chains from one sample, sequenced in a study of blood T cells in healthy people across ages. TCRdb independently ran MiXCR on the 5' RACE reads; one entry per CDR3 protein. The table shows around 580,000 distinct CDR3 sequences, with roughly 48% occurring only once. Sample: blood. The receptors come from an elderly man in good health. Both conserved end residues are trimmed from each CDR3.

length	J	V	CDR3
15	TRBJ2-4	TRBV28	ASSLTAGTTGDGEQY
11	TRBJ1-2	TRBV10-2	ASSGEQGYGYT
18	TRBJ2-1	TRBV9	ASSVDRPGSGTLSYNEQF
11	TRBJ1-5	TRBV28	ASSNTGVQPQH
12	TRBJ1-1	TRBV7-2	ASSFGVRDTEAF
14	TRBJ2-3	TRBV10-3	AISEVTSVSTDTQY
13	TRBJ2-7	TRBV20-1	SARDGSGSGYEQY
13	TRBJ2-7	TRBV20-1	SAPRDRGILRTLY
12	TRBJ2-7	TRBV6-1	ASRLDRSLYEQY
14	TRBJ2-5	TRBV25-1	ASSEYGTLGEETQY
14	TRBJ1-5	TRBV2	ASSLQGGGGNQPQH
12	TRBJ1-2	TRBV29-1	SVDSQGPNYGYT
15	TRBJ2-1	TRBV10-3	AISESFGAATDNEQF
15	-	TRBV10-3	AISESTPGQGTYEQY
14	-	TRBV29-1	SVPRTSGRIYNEQY
14	TRBJ2-5	TRBV5-4	ASSLTQGVNRETQY
12	TRBJ1-5	TRBV4-3	ASSQGLGDQPQH
12	TRBJ2-3	TRBV7-3	ASSSAQVGATQY
9	-	TRBV6-6	ASSQQYEQY
13	TRBJ1-6	TRBV7-2	ASSPGTGENSPLH
12	-	TRBV20-1	SARDPGLAYEQY
14	TRBJ2-2	TRBV7-2	ASSLRPAATAGELF
12	TRBJ2-2	TRBV28	ASRRQGGTGELF
13	TRBJ1-1	TRBV7-9	ASSPRTGALREAF
11	TRBJ1-5	TRBV29-1	SVEDVAGSPQH
12	TRBJ1-5	TRBV27	ASSSLASDQPQH
14	TRBJ2-5	TRBV6-6	ASSFVPGGTRETQY
11	-	TRBV28	ASSSGNYNEQY
14	TRBJ2-1	TRBV7-3	ASSPGHISSYNEQF
15	TRBJ2-2	TRBV20-1	SASHGSIAADTGELF
14	TRBJ2-1	TRBV7-9	ASIPRGQGAYNEQF
15	TRBJ2-6	TRBV4-3	ASSQDQGTGRANVLT
16	TRBJ2-6	TRBV5-1	ASSLGPALSSGANVLT
14	TRBJ2-4	TRBV15	ATSRDLANAKNIQY
10	TRBJ1-4	TRBV20-1	SSTRDFEKLF
12	TRBJ2-7	TRBV27	ASSSRLGPYEQY
11	TRBJ2-3	TRBV5-1	ASREPGVDTQY
13	TRBJ1-1	TRBV4-1	ASSQPDTPYTEAF
14	TRBJ2-3	TRBV27	ASSPPSGRDLDTQY
13	TRBJ2-7	TRBV7-2	ASSPYTGQSYEQY
14	TRBJ2-3	TRBV24-1	ATKGLAGEFTDTQY
11	TRBJ2-4	TRBV29-1	SVPGRVENIQY
12	TRBJ2-3	TRBV12-3/TRBV12-4	ASRPRGRTDVQY
14	TRBJ1-2	TRBV5-1	ASSLVEGSPINGYT
12	TRBJ2-3	TRBV7-2	ASRPDPSTDTQY
15	TRBJ2-7	TRBV5-1	ASSLGTFSGGAYEQY
14	TRBJ2-3	TRBV3-1	ASSQERIQGADTQY
13	TRBJ2-3	TRBV7-2	ASSLENQSTDTQY
12	-	TRBV9	ASSFAGGVGEQY
14	TRBJ2-3	TRBV4-1	ASSQDRAGATDTQY
12	TRBJ2-3	TRBV27	ASRLGGGGDMQY
14	TRBJ2-1	TRBV4-3	ASSQGEGFSYNEQF
13	TRBJ2-1	TRBV12-3/TRBV12-4	ASSLATQRHNEQF
11	TRBJ1-2	TRBV29-1	SPQKQGSDGYT
14	TRBJ1-4	TRBV7-2	ASSPQGLTGNEKLF